The clone carrying this T cell receptor beta chain occurred many times. Researchers amplified the TCR beta CDR3 regions from RNA transcripts. Primed by the HTBI set, a first-round RT-PCR was run on the TCR CDR3. TCRdb reprocessed the multiplex PCR reads via MiXCR and lists one record per CDR3 protein. The table includes hundreds of thousands of distinct CDR3 sequences, under 15% detected once. The source of the sample is a study of T cells in Graves' hyperthyroidism and ophthalmopathy. This CDR3 has 13 residues. CDR1 is DFQATT, CDR2 SNEGSKA, per germline (reference sequence). J was trimmed by 5 bases and V by 3 bases; bases with no gene match: 5.

The material sequenced was blood. This clonotype was sampled from a middle-aged woman with Graves' ophthalmopathy. The chain links TRBV20-1 to TRBJ2-7, with 9 bases lining up with TRBD1. Here the CDR3 reads CSASPGTGNEQYF. CDR3 nucleotides: TGCAGTGCTAGTCCCGGGACAGGGAACGAGCAGTACTTC.